The next 23 T cell receptor beta chains were all read from a single sample in a study of shared clonotypes between healthy human individuals. The method was immunoSEQ multiplex PCR; TCRdb's version includes in-frame clones alone and lacks a portion of them. The repertoire includes 980,000 or so clones, about three quarters of them detected once, and around 1.5% sits in the top ten. The material sequenced was memory CD4+ T cells sorted from blood. Regarding subset: CD45RA-negative fraction. The receptors shown here come from a man aged 18 to 29 in good health.

A few counts support this clone. The sample carries other DNA sequences with the same CDR3. The chain carries TRBV5-1 and TRBJ2-3; D not certain. CDR3 size: 12 residues. The V and J ends lost 2 bases and 0 bases respectively, with 1 base between them. In germline, CDR1 is SGHRS, CDR2 YFSETQ. The CDR3 DNA reads as TGCGCCAGCAGCTTTAGCACAGATACGCAGTATTTT. It yields the protein CASSFSTDTQYF.

The gene calls are TRBV7-9 and TRBJ1-3, with TRBD1 matching 7 bases. V dropped 4 bases and J dropped 0; count of bases not matched to a gene: 9. The germline CDR1 and CDR2 sequences are SEHNR and FQNEAQ (reference sequence). The CDR3 has 17 amino acids. The chain's CDR3 is CASSSVRDRISGNTIYF. In nucleotides, the CDR3 is TGTGCCAGCAGCTCGGTCCGGGACAGAATCTCTGGAAACACCATATATTTT.

V usage is TRBV5-3 and J usage is TRBJ2-5, with D unresolved. TRBV5-3 is sorted into the ORF group, with uncertain function. This CDR3 contains 17 residues. V dropped 5 bases and J dropped 5 bases, with 25 bases sitting between them. The CDR3 DNA is TGTGCCAGAAGGGAAAGGCTCGAGCTAGTTAGCATGGAGACCCAGTACTTC. This sequence encodes CARRERLELVSMETQYF.

V is TRBV19 and J is TRBJ2-1; perhaps TRBD1 as D (6 bases). Between the trimmed V and J ends, which lost 4 bases and 4 bases, there was a span of 23 bases. Germline CDR1 reads LNHDA; CDR2 reads SQIVND (reference sequence). The CDR3 spans 18 residues. CDR3 region: CASSTQGLGHGAYNEQFF. CDR3 coding DNA: TGTGCCAGTAGTACGCAGGGGCTGGGCCATGGGGCGTACAATGAGCAGTTCTTC.

This chain connects TRBV11-2 to TRBJ1-2; D remains ambiguous. Germline assignment: CDR1 SGHAT and CDR2 FQNNGV. The CDR3 is 14 residues long. V gave up 5 bases and J gave up 8 bases, with 18 bases separating them. In nucleotides, the CDR3 is TGTGCCAGCAGCCCATCCCGGGCGCGTCGCGGCTACACCTTC. Its translation: CASSPSRARRGYTF.

The CDR3 sequence: CASSWGLGGRTPNSPLHF. Written as DNA, the CDR3 is TGTGCCAGCAGCTGGGGCCTGGGGGGGCGCACCCCGAATTCACCCCTCCACTTT. The rearrangement uses TRBV7-2 and TRBJ1-6, with D possibly matching TRBD1 (6 bases). The CDR3 has 18 residues. In germline, CDR1 is SGHTA, CDR2 FQGNSA. Trimming took 4 bases from V and 7 from J, leaving 23 bases between them.

The chain carries TRBV11-2 and TRBJ2-1; 9 bases align to TRBD2. This CDR3 region has 15 residues. J was trimmed by 4 bases and V by 1 base; bases with no gene match: 2. Germline CDR1 SGHAT, CDR2 FQNNGV. CDR3: CASSLAAGGYNEQFF. In nucleotides, the CDR3 is TGTGCCAGCAGCTTAGCAGCGGGGGGTTACAATGAGCAGTTCTTC.

This chain links TRBV30 with TRBJ2-5; the match to TRBD1 covers 10 bases. The J call may be faulty, since TRBJ2-7 better matches the DNA end. The length of the CDR3 is 14 residues. From germline, CDR1 is GTSNPN and CDR2 SVGIG (reference sequence). The CDR3 DNA reads TGTGCCTGGAGTACCGGGACAGGGGCCTACGAGCAGTACTTC. Translating gives CAWSTGTGAYEQYF.

The chain carries TRBV13 and TRBJ1-6; perhaps TRBD1 as D (5 bases). Deletions cut 2 bases from V and 5 bases from J, with 16 bases between. Per the germline V gene, CDR1 is PRHDT and CDR2 is FYEKMQ (reference sequence). The CDR3 runs to 17 residues. The CDR3 loop reads CASSLRRWGPNNSPLHF. In DNA form, the CDR3 reads TGTGCCAGCAGCTTAAGGAGGTGGGGACCTAATAATTCACCCCTCCACTTT.

V is TRBV7-9 and J is TRBJ1-1; 9 bases align to TRBD1. Losses at the gene ends were 10 bases for V and 4 bases for J; bases not matched to a gene: 10. The CDR3 has 14 residues. Germline assignment: CDR1 SEHNR and CDR2 FQNEAQ (reference sequence). The CDR3 protein is CATRPGTGSTEAFF. In DNA, the CDR3 is TGTGCCACCCGTCCCGGGACAGGGAGCACTGAAGCTTTCTTT. The variable domain in full, with the rest retrieved from reference TRBV7-9 and TRBJ1-1, is DTGVSQNPRHKITKRGQNVTFRCDPISEHNRLYWYRQTLGQGPEFLTYFQNEAQLEKSRLLSDRFSAERPKGSFSTLEIQRTEQGDSAMYLCATRPGTGSTEAFFGQGTRLTVV.

This clone has only a few counts. The genes are TRBV25-1 and TRBJ1-6, with D possibly TRBD1 on 5 matching bases. The CDR3 covers 15 residues. Germline CDR1 and CDR2: MGHDK and SYGVNS. V lost 0 bases to trimming and J lost 5 bases, with 8 bases between them. CDR3 nucleotide sequence: TGTGCCAGCAGTGAATACAGAGGGGATAATTCACCCCTCCACTTT. Translation: CASSEYRGDNSPLHF. The full variable domain, rest sourced from reference TRBV25-1 and TRBJ1-6, is EADIYQTPRYLVIGTGKKITLECSQTMGHDKMYWYQQDPGMELHLIHYSYGVNSTEKGDLSSESTVSRIRTEHFPLTLESARPSHTSQYLCASSEYRGDNSPLHFGNGTRLTVT.

As for this clone: Other nucleotide sequences from this sample produce the same CDR3. The gene calls are TRBV5-1 and TRBJ1-5, with D tentatively TRBD1 (6 bases). This CDR3 region has 13 residues. V was clipped by 2 bases and J by 4 bases, with 7 bases between them. Germline V CDR1 and CDR2: SGHRS, YFSETQ. The CDR3 DNA sequence: TGCGCCAGCAGCTTCGGACAGAATCAGCCCCAGCATTTT. It yields the protein CASSFGQNQPQHF.

The V and J genes are TRBV6-5 and TRBJ2-3; tentative D call: TRBD2 (5 bases). The CDR3 sequence is 13 residues long. Per germline, CDR1 MNHEY and CDR2 SVGAGI. The ends were cut back, 6 bases at V and 2 bases at J, with 9 bases in the middle. CDR3 amino acids: CASRVRDTDTQYF. DNA of the CDR3: TGTGCCAGCAGAGTTCGGGACACAGATACGCAGTATTTT.

This rearrangement joins TRBV5-1 to TRBJ1-4, with 8 nucleotides matching TRBD1. This CDR3 spans 17 amino acids. Germline V gives CDR1 SGHRS, CDR2 YFSETQ. J was trimmed by 2 bases and V by 0 bases; bases with no gene match: 6. In DNA form, the CDR3 reads TGCGCCAGCAGCTTGGGGCCAGGGGGCCACACTAATGAAAAACTGTTTTTT. The encoded protein is CASSLGPGGHTNEKLFF.

Worth noting for this clone: Other DNA sequences in this sample translate to the same CDR3. This rearrangement joins TRBV5-1 to TRBJ2-7; D is unresolved. This CDR3 is 14 amino acids long. Trimming took 0 bases from V and 0 from J, leaving 7 bases between them. Germline CDR1 SGHRS, CDR2 YFSETQ. The CDR3 reads CASSLGSNSYEQYF. The DNA of the CDR3 is TGCGCCAGCAGCTTGGGCAGCAACTCCTACGAGCAGTACTTC.

This clone was seen only a few times. This rearrangement joins TRBV7-3 to TRBJ2-3, with D possibly TRBD2 on 5 matching bases. The CDR3 runs to 13 residues. Germline V gene lookup returns CDR1 SGHTA and CDR2 FQGTGA. Trimming stripped 5 bases from V and 5 bases from J, with 11 bases between. The DNA for the CDR3 is TGTGCCAGCAGCCGGCAACGGGGAGATACGCAGTATTTT. This gives the protein CASSRQRGDTQYF.

The chain is built from TRBV4-1 and TRBJ1-1, with TRBD1 identical over 9 bases. V gave up 0 bases and J gave up 3 bases; unmatched junction bases: 8. CDR1 and CDR2 from the germline V gene are MGHRA and YSYEKL. The CDR3 consists of 17 residues. The CDR3 loop reads CASSQDGTGRWYTEAFF. CDR3 in DNA: TGCGCCAGCAGCCAAGATGGGACAGGGAGGTGGTACACTGAAGCTTTCTTT.

This chain uses TRBV18 with TRBJ2-5, with 9 bases matching TRBD1. J gave up 4 bases and V 4 bases, and 4 bases lay outside the gene matches. This CDR3 spans 14 amino acids. Germline lookup yields CDR1 KGHSH and CDR2 LQKENI. CDR3 sequence (DNA): TGTGCCAGCTCACACGGACAGGGGAGAGAGACCCAGTACTTC. Translating it yields CASSHGQGRETQYF.

This chain uses TRBV7-3 with TRBJ1-2; 8 nucleotides align to TRBD1. Trimming removed 5 bases from V and 2 bases from J; junction bases left unmatched: 1. Germline V lookup: CDR1 SGHTA, CDR2 FQGTGA. CDR3 length equals 13 residues. CDR3 nucleotides: TGTGCCAGCAGCAGGACAGGGAACTATGGCTACACCTTC. It yields the protein CASSRTGNYGYTF.

The chain combines TRBV7-8 with TRBJ1-1; no reliable D call. The CDR3 contains 13 residues. Germline V gene lookup returns CDR1 SGHVS and CDR2 FQNEAQ. V lost 4 bases and J lost 5, with 11 bases in between. This chain's CDR3 is CASSSKTETEAFF. The CDR3 DNA reads as TGTGCCAGCAGCTCCAAGACGGAGACTGAAGCTTTCTTT.

The chain employs TRBV6-5 and TRBJ2-1; D gene ambiguous. This CDR3 comprises 15 residues. Germline V gene lookup returns CDR1 MNHEY and CDR2 SVGAGI. Trimming pared 5 bases from V and 2 bases from J, leaving 13 bases between. CDR3 DNA sequence: TGTGCCAGCAGTCTAGGTAGCCCTCCCTACAATGAGCAGTTCTTC. This gives the protein CASSLGSPPYNEQFF.

V gene TRBV7-9 combines with J gene TRBJ1-3; 11 nucleotides align to TRBD1. J lost 3 bases, V lost 4 bases, and 14 bases had no gene match. Looked up from germline, CDR1 is SEHNR and CDR2 is FQNEAQ (reference sequence). The CDR3 sequence is 19 residues long. This CDR3 reads CASSSSDRGPWVVGNTIYF. CDR3 nucleotides: TGTGCCAGCAGCTCCTCGGACAGGGGGCCTTGGGTAGTTGGAAACACCATATATTTT. Full variable domain (rest looked up from reference TRBV7-9 and TRBJ1-3): DTGVSQNPRHKITKRGQNVTFRCDPISEHNRLYWYRQTLGQGPEFLTYFQNEAQLEKSRLLSDRFSAERPKGSFSTLEIQRTEQGDSAMYLCASSSSDRGPWVVGNTIYFGEGSWLTVV.

The chain combines TRBV6-5 with TRBJ2-1, with TRBD2 matching 11 bases. Germline lookup yields CDR1 MNHEY and CDR2 SVGAGI. The CDR3 consists of 12 residues. V lost 6 bases and J lost 15; bases outside the gene matches: 7. The CDR3 reads CASSLTSGKRFF. CDR3 DNA sequence: TGTGCCAGCAGCCTGACTAGCGGGAAAAGGTTCTTC.